A single sample gave rise to the 7 T cell receptor beta chains below, sequenced in a study of tumor-infiltrating lymphocytes in primary liver carcinoma. From unsorted bulk tissue weighing about 20-32 mg, DNA and RNA were co-extracted. Total RNA amounting to 500 ng was the source from which TCR beta cDNA was made with a constant-region primer. ARM-PCR was slightly modified, and three nested multiplex PCR rounds with it gave rise to the TCR beta libraries. TRBV1-TRBV30 forward and Cbeta reverse primers drove the first two roughly 11-cycle rounds. MiXCR, run by TCRdb on the multiplex PCR reads, gives a single entry per CDR3 protein. The sample shows under 150,000 distinct CDR3 sequences, 55% to 70% of them seen only once. Sequences were obtained from tumor-adjacent normal liver tissue. Source of these receptors: a woman in her sixties with primary liver carcinoma and hepatitis B virus infection.

This clonotype is classed as medium-sized. The CDR3 nucleotides are TGTGCCAGCAGCACGAACAATGAGCAGTTCTTC. Protein sequence: CASSTNNEQFF. The chain joins TRBV11-2 to TRBJ2-1; no clear D gene. V was cut by 5 bases and J by 5 bases, with 4 bases left in between. CDR1 and CDR2 from the germline V gene are SGHAT and FQNNGV. The CDR3 covers 11 residues. The variable domain in full, with the rest retrieved from reference TRBV11-2 and TRBJ2-1, is EAGVAQSPRYKIIEKRQSVAFWCNPISGHATLYWYQQILGQGPKLLIQFQNNGVVDDSQLPKDRFSAERLKGVDSTLKIQPAKLEDSAVYLCASSTNNEQFFGPGTRLTVL.

As regards this clonotype: Since a much larger clone is just one base distant, this may be a read error. This sequence joins TRBV5-1 and TRBJ2-1, with 8 nucleotides matching TRBD2. The germline gives CDR1 SGHRS, CDR2 YFSETQ. The CDR3 spans 16 residues. Trimming took 2 bases from V and 9 from J; bases not matched to a gene: 13. The CDR3 sequence is CASSFQISGVNIEQFF. The CDR3, as DNA: TGCGCCAGCAGCTTTCAGATTAGCGGGGTTAACATTGAGCAGTTCTTC. Complete variable domain (other parts from reference TRBV5-1 and TRBJ2-1): KAGVTQTPRYLIKTRGQQVTLSCSPISGHRSVSWYQQTPGQGLQFLFEYFSETQRNKGNFPGRFSGRQFSNSRSEMNVSTLELGDSALYLCASSFQISGVNIEQFFGPGTRLTVL.

Worth noting for this clonotype: The junction differs from germline at one of its ends, possibly a read error. The chain links TRBV29-1 to TRBJ2-7; D not certain. CDR3 size: 12 residues. The germline gives CDR1 SQVTM, CDR2 ANQGSEA. CDR3 loop: CSVGDGQYEQYF. The CDR3 nucleotides are TGCAGCGTTGGAGACGGGCAGTACGAGCAGTATTTC.

This clonotype was picked up one time. A junction end diverges from the germline sequence, so it may reflect a read error. This sequence joins TRBV6-2 or TRBV6-3 and TRBJ2-7; D unresolved. CDR1 is MNHEY, CDR2 SVGEGT, per germline. The CDR3 sequence is 14 residues long. This CDR3 is CVSSPGRLSYEQYF. The CDR3 region has the DNA TGTGTCAGCAGTCCTGGTCGACTGAGTTACGAGCAGTACTTC.

Worth noting for this clonotype: Germline is not matched at one junction end, which may reflect a read error. The CDR3 loop reads CASSCTPLSSSYNVQFF. DNA for the CDR3: TGTGCCAGCAGCTGTACCCCACTGAGTAGCTCCTACAATGTGCAGTTCTTC. The rearrangement joins TRBV11-2 to TRBJ2-1; D gene uncertain. CDR3 length equals 17 residues. Germline V CDR1 and CDR2: SGHAT, FQNNGV. Filled out from reference TRBV11-2 and TRBJ2-1, the complete variable domain reads EAGVAQSPRYKIIEKRQSVAFWCNPISGHATLYWYQQILGQGPKLLIQFQNNGVVDDSQLPKDRFSAERLKGVDSTLKIQPAKLEDSAVYLCASSCTPLSSSYNVQFFGPGTRLTVL.

With regard to this clonotype: One end of the junction does not line up with germline, which may come from a read error. V usage is TRBV11-2 and J usage is TRBJ2-7; 8 positions agree with TRBD2. Germline V gene data show CDR1 as SGHAT and CDR2 as FQNNGV. This CDR3 contains 15 residues. The CDR3 DNA reads as TGTGCCAGCAGTTTAGAACCTAGCGGGTGCGGCGAGCAGTACTTC. Residues: CASSLEPSGCGEQYF.

This clonotype was picked up many times. Here the CDR3 reads CASSLDHSRGDLSYEQYF. As DNA, the CDR3 is TGCGCCAGCAGCTTGGACCATTCGAGGGGGGACTTATCGTACGAGCAGTACTTC. The V and J genes are TRBV5-1 and TRBJ2-7; perhaps D is TRBD1 or TRBD2 (6 bases each). Germline CDR1 and CDR2: SGHRS and YFSETQ. The CDR3 contains 18 residues. V was pared by 0 bases and J by 4 bases, with 23 bases between.